One and the same sample provided the 15 T cell receptor beta chains below, sequenced in a study of T cells in Graves' hyperthyroidism and ophthalmopathy. It was RNA transcripts that yielded the amplified TCR beta CDR3 regions. HTBI primers were the set used in a first-round RT-PCR of the TCR CDR3. In TCRdb, the multiplex PCR reads were re-called with MiXCR into one record per CDR3 protein. Among under 800,000 distinct CDR3 sequences, 13% to 15% were seen once, and the ten largest hold roughly a tenth. The sequenced sample was blood. All receptors come from a woman between 18 and 29 years old with Graves' hyperthyroidism.

This clonotype was observed a handful of times. The chain carries TRBV29-1 and TRBJ2-2, with 8 bases fitting TRBD2. CDR3 length: 15 residues. CDR1 SQVTM and CDR2 ANQGSEA come from the germline V gene. Trimming cost V 2 bases and J 0 bases; bases outside gene matches: 2. The chain's CDR3 is CSVESGSSNTGELFF. The DNA for the CDR3 is TGCAGCGTTGAAAGCGGGAGCTCGAACACCGGGGAGCTGTTTTTT.

On this clonotype itself: One junction end disagrees with the germline gene, perhaps due to a read error. The chain has TRBV16 and TRBJ2-1; 10 nucleotides agree with TRBD2. The CDR3 sequence is 17 residues long. CDR1 and CDR2 (germline): KGHSY, FQNENV. The CDR3 loop reads CASSPLQREGSYNEQLF. The CDR3 region has the DNA TGTGCCAGCAGCCCTCTACAGCGGGAGGGCTCCTACAATGAGCAGCTCTTC.

At least ten counts were recorded for this clonotype. V usage is TRBV20-1 and J usage is TRBJ2-2; maybe TRBD2 (6 bases). The CDR3 spans 15 residues. Trimming pared 0 bases from V and 4 bases from J, leaving 12 bases between. Germline V gives CDR1 DFQATT, CDR2 SNEGSKA (reference sequence). CDR3 sequence: CSARDSGNPTGELFF. As DNA, the CDR3 is TGCAGTGCTAGAGATAGCGGAAATCCCACCGGGGAGCTGTTTTTT.

This clonotype was observed many times. The chain links TRBV11-2 to TRBJ2-7; a weak D match, TRBD2 (6 bases). This CDR3 comprises 13 residues. The germline V gene encodes CDR1 SGHAT and CDR2 FQNNGV. Trimming cost V 9 bases and J 0 bases, with 12 bases left between them. CDR3: CASRGGSSYEQYF. The CDR3 DNA is TGTGCCAGTAGAGGAGGGAGCTCCTACGAGCAGTACTTC.

This clonotype was picked up many times. The J gene is TRBJ2-1, the V gene TRBV6-1; either TRBD1 or TRBD2 may supply D (6 bases each). The V end lost 5 bases, the J end lost 7 bases, and 12 bases lay between the germline ends. Germline lookup yields CDR1 MNHNS and CDR2 SASEGT. The CDR3 covers 13 residues. This CDR3 is CASSFQGGNEQFF. The CDR3 nucleotides are TGTGCCAGCAGTTTCCAAGGGGGGAATGAGCAGTTCTTC.

This clonotype was found many times. The V and J genes are TRBV7-8 and TRBJ2-1; unclear D gene. V lost 3 bases and J lost 5, with 17 bases in between. Germline values: CDR1 SGHVS, CDR2 FQNEAQ. The CDR3 covers 16 residues. The CDR3 sequence is CASSFPPSVLDNEQFF. CDR3 coding DNA: TGTGCCAGCAGCTTCCCCCCGTCGGTCCTTGACAATGAGCAGTTCTTC.

This clonotype was observed a few times. The chain links TRBV24-1 to TRBJ2-7, with 9 bases that match TRBD1. This CDR3 has 17 residues. Trimming took 2 bases from V and 3 from J; bases not matched to a gene: 10. Germline CDR1 KGHDR, CDR2 SFDVKD. CDR3 coding DNA: TGTGCCACCAGTGATTCGTCCGACAGGGGGAAGCGCTACGAGCAGTACTTC. It encodes CATSDSSDRGKRYEQYF.

This clonotype has ten or more counts. The J gene is TRBJ1-1, the V gene TRBV11-1; D is ambiguous. V was pared by 2 bases and J by 3 bases, with 13 bases between. The CDR3 is 15 residues long. CDR1 and CDR2 from the germline V gene are SGHAT and FQDESV (reference sequence). CDR3 region: CASSLLLGKYTEAFF. CDR3 in DNA: TGTGCCAGCAGCTTATTGTTGGGAAAGTACACTGAAGCTTTCTTT.

This clonotype was recorded many times. This chain connects TRBV11-2 to TRBJ2-7, with 9 bases matching TRBD2. The trim removed 7 bases at V and 5 bases at J, leaving 6 bases unmatched. In germline, CDR1 is SGHAT, CDR2 FQNNGV. The CDR3 consists of 13 residues. The CDR3 bases are TGTGCCAGCAAAGGGACTAGCACCAACGAGCAGTACTTC. Its translation: CASKGTSTNEQYF.

This clonotype has at least ten counts. This chain links TRBV20-1 with TRBJ2-7, with TRBD1 matching over 7 bases. V shed 4 bases and J 4 bases; nucleotides not matched to a gene: 7. The CDR3 has 13 amino acids. Germline V gene sequence: CDR1 DFQATT, CDR2 SNEGSKA (reference sequence). CDR3 sequence: CSATDRPGYEQYF. The CDR3 nucleotides are TGCAGTGCTACGGACAGGCCGGGATACGAGCAGTACTTC.

This clonotype appeared many times. This chain's CDR3 is CANSAYSSYNEQFF. The CDR3 coding sequence is TGTGCCAACTCAGCGTATAGCTCCTACAATGAGCAGTTCTTC. The gene calls are TRBV28 and TRBJ2-1, with D unclear. Trimming cost V 10 bases and J 0 bases, with 13 bases left between them. The CDR3 consists of 14 residues. CDR1 MDHEN and CDR2 SYDVKM come from the germline V gene.

This clonotype was seen ten or more times. The rearrangement joins TRBV7-9 to TRBJ2-1; tentatively, D is TRBD2 (5 bases). The CDR3 runs 15 residues. CDR1 and CDR2 from the germline V gene are SEHNR and FQNEAQ (reference sequence). Trimming shortened V by 3 bases and J by 8 bases, and 17 bases separated the two germline ends. The CDR3 DNA reads TGTGCCAGCAGCTTTGCTCGGGGAATCCGGCATGAGCAGTTCTTC. Protein product: CASSFARGIRHEQFF. Looking up the rest from reference TRBV7-9 and TRBJ2-1 gives the full variable domain: DTGVSQNPRHKITKRGQNVTFRCDPISEHNRLYWYRQTLGQGPEFLTYFQNEAQLEKSRLLSDRFSAERPKGSFSTLEIQRTEQGDSAMYLCASSFARGIRHEQFFGPGTRLTVL.

V gene TRBV2 combines with J gene TRBJ2-1; 11 bases map to TRBD2. Looked up from germline, CDR1 is SNHLY and CDR2 is FYNNEI. The trim removed 2 bases at V and 3 bases at J, leaving 3 bases unmatched. This CDR3 is 16 amino acids long. The CDR3 DNA follows: TGTGCCAGCAGTGAAAGCGGACTAGCGGGCTACAATGAGCAGTTCTTC. The encoded protein is CASSESGLAGYNEQFF.

This clonotype was detected ten times or more. The gene calls are TRBV27 and TRBJ2-7; tentative D call: TRBD2 (6 bases). V was trimmed by 0 bases and J by 5 bases, leaving 17 bases between them. The CDR3 covers 16 residues. CDR1 MNHEY and CDR2 SMNVEV come from the germline V gene (reference sequence). CDR3 sequence: CASSLSSSGSRNEQYF. The CDR3 region has the DNA TGTGCCAGCAGTTTATCGAGTTCCGGGAGTAGGAACGAGCAGTACTTC.

This clonotype appeared a few times. The chain couples TRBV6-2 or TRBV6-3 to TRBJ2-7, with D perhaps TRBD2 (6 bases). Trimming cost V 6 bases and J 5 bases, with 17 bases left between them. This CDR3 has 14 residues. The germline gives CDR1 MNHEY, CDR2 SVGEGT. The CDR3 sequence is CASSLWGVVDEQYF. CDR3 in DNA: TGTGCCAGCAGCCTCTGGGGGGTCGTCGACGAGCAGTACTTC.